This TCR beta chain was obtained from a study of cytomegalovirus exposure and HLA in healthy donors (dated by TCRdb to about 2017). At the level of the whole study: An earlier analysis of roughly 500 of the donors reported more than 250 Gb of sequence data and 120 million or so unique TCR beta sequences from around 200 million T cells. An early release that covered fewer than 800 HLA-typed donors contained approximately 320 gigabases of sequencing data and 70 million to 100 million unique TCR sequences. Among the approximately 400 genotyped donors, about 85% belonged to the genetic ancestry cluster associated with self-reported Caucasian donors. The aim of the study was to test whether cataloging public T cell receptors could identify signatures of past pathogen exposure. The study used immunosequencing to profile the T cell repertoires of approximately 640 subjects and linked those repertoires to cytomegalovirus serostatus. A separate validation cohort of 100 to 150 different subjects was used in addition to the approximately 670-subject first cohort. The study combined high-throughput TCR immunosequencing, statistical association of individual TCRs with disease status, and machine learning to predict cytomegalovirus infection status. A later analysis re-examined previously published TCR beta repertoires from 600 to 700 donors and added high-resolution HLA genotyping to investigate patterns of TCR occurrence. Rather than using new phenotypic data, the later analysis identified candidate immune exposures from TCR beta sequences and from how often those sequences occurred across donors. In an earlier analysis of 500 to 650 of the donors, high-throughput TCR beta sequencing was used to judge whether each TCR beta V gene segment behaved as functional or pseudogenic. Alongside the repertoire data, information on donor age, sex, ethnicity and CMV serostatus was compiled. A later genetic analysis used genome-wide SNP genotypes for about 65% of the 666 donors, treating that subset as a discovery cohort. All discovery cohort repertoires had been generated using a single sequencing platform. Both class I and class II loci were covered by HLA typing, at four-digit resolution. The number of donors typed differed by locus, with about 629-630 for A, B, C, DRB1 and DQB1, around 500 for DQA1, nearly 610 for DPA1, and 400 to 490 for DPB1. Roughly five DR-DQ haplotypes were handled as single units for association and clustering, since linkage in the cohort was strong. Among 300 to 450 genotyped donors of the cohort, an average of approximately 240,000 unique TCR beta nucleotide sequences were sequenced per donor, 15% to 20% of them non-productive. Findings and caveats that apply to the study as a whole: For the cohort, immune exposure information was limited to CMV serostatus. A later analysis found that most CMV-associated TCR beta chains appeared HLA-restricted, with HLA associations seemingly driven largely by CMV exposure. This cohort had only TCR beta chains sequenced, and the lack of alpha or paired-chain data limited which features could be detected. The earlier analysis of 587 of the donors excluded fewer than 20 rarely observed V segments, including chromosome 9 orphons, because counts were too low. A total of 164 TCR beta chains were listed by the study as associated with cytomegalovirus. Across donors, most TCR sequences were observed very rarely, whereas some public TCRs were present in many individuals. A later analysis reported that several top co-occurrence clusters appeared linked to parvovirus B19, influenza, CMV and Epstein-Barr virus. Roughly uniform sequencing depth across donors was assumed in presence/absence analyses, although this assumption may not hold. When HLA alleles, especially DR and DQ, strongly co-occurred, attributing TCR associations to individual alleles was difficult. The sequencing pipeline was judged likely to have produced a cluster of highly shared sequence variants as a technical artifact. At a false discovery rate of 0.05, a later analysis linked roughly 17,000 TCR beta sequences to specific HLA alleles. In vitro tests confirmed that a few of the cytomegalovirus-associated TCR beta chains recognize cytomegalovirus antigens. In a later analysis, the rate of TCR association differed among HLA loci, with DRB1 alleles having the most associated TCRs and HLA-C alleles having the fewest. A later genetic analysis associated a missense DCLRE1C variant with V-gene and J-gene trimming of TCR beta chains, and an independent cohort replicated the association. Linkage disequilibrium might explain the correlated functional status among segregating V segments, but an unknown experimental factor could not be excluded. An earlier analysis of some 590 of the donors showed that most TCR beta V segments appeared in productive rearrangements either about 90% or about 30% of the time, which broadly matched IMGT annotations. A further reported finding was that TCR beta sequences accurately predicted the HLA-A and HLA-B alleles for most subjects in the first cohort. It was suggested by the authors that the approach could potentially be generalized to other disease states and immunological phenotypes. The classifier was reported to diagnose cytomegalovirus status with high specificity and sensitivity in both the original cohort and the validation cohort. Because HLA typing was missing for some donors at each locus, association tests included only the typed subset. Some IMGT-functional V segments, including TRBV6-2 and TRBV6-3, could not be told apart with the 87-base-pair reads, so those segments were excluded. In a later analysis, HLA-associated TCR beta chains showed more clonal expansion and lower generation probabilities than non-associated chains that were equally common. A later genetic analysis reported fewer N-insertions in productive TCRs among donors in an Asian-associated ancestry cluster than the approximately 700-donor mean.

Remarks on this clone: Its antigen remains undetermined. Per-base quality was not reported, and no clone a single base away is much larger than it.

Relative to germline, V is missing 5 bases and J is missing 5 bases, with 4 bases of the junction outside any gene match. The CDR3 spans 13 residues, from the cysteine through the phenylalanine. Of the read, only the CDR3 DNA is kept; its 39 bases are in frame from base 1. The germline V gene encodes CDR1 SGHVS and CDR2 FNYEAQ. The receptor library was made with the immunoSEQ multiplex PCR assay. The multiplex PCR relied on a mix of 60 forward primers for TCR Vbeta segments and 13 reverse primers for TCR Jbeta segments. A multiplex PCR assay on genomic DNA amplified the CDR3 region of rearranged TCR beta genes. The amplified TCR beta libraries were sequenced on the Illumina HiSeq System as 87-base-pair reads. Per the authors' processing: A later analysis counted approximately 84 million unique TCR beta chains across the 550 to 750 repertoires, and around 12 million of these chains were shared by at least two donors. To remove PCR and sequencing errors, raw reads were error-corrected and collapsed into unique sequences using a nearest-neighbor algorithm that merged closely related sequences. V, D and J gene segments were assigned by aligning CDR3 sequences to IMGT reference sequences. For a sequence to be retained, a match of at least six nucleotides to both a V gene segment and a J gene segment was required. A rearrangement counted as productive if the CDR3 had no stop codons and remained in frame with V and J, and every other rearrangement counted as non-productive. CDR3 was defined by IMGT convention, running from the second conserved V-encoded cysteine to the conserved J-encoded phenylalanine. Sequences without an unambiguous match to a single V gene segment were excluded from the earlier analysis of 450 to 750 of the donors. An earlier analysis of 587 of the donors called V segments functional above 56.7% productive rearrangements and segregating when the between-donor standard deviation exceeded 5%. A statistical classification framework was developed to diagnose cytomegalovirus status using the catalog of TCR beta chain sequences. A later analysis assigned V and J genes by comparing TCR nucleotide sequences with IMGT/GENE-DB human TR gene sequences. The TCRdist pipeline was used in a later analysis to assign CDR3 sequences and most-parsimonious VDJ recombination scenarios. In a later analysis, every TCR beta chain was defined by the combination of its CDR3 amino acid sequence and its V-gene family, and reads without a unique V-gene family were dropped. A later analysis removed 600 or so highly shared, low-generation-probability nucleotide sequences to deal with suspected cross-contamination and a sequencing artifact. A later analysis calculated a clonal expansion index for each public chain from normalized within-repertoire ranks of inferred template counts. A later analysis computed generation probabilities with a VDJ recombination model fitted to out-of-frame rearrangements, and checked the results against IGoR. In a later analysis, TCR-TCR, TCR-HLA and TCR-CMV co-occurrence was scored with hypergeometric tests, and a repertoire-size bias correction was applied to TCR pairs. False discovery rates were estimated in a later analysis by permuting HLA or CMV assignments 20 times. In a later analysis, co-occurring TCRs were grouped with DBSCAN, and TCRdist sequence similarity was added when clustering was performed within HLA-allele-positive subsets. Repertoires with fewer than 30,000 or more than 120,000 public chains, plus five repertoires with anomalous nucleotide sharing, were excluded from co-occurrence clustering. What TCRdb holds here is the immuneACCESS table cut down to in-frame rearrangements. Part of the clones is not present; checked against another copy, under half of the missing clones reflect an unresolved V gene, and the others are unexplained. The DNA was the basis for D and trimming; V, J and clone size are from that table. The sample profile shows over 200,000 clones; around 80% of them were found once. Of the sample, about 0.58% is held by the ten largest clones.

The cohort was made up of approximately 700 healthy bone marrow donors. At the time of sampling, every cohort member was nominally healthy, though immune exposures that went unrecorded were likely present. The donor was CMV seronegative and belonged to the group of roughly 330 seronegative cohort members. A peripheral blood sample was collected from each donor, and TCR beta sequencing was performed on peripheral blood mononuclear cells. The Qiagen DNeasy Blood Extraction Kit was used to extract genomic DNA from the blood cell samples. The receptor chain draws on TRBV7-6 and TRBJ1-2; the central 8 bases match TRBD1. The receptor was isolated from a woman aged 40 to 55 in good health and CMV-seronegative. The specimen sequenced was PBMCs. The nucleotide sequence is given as TGTGCCAGCAGCCAAAGGACAGGGTATGGCTACACCTTC. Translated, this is CASSQRTGYGYTF.